This T cell receptor beta chain was identified during a study of shared clonotypes between healthy human individuals. Findings and caveats of the study: Generally, naive subsets came out with larger estimated richness than memory subsets.

In the original processing: ImmunoSEQ output held junction-only sequences without quality scores, so filtering differed. Sequencing used immunoSEQ multiplex PCR; TCRdb keeps in-frame clones, though not all of them. The V and J calls and clone size are taken from that table; D and trimming were inferred from the DNA. The sample has some 2.1 million clones; less than 95% are singletons. Naive CD8 cells, CD45RO-negative and positively selected for CCR7, excluded terminally differentiated effector memory CD45RA+ cells. Donation came from healthy HIV-negative adults that had no recent acute infections or vaccinations. This clone has more than one count but fewer than ten. Its antigen remains unknown. The sequence was collected from a man aged 18-30 years in good health. Source material: naive CD8+ T cells sorted from blood.

The CDR3 DNA sequence: TGTGCCAGCAGTTACTCGGGCTGGGACAGTATTTATGGCTACACCTTC. Its translation: CASSYSGWDSIYGYTF. The rearrangement uses TRBV6-5 and TRBJ1-2, with 7 bases that match TRBD1. The CDR3 loop spans 16 amino acids. From germline, CDR1 is MNHEY and CDR2 SVGAGI. V shed 0 bases and J 5 bases; nucleotides not matched to a gene: 9.